Each of the 23 T cell receptor beta chains below was sequenced from the same sample in a study of CD8 T cells in Susac syndrome (dated by TCRdb to about 2019). Receptor libraries were prepared by the immunoSEQ multiplex PCR assay. RNA was extracted using the RNeasy kit, and about 0.45 to 1 ug of the RNA was reverse transcribed with random hexamers. The public reads were run again by TCRdb, first through fastp at Q25 and then through MiXCR, and only productive beta chains were kept. For every CDR3 protein sequence, its rows merge into one entry that carries the most common genes and DNA. The table for this sample lists about 300,000 distinct CDR3 sequences; approximately 85% of them were counted only once. Clones ranked in the top ten supply approximately 0.2% of the sample. Sequenced: CD8+ T cells from PBMCs. The source is a human donor with multiple sclerosis.

The chain joins TRBV4-2 to TRBJ1-6; 9 bases agree with TRBD1. The germline CDR1 and CDR2 sequences are LGHNA and YNFKEQ. The CDR3 runs 17 residues. The V gene end was trimmed by 3 bases and the J gene end by 7 bases; junction bases not matched to a gene: 10. The CDR3 DNA is TGTGCCAGCAGCCAGTTAGCCGGGACAGGGTACAATTCACCCCTCCACTTT. Protein product: CASSQLAGTGYNSPLHF.

This chain connects TRBV4-3 to TRBJ2-7; tentatively, D is TRBD2 (6 bases). CDR3 size: 16 residues. The V end was cut by 0 bases, the J end by 4 bases, with 16 bases between. Looked up from germline, CDR1 is LGHNA and CDR2 is YSLEER. The CDR3 loop reads CASSQDHLATGYEQYF. The CDR3 DNA follows: TGCGCCAGCAGCCAAGATCATCTAGCGACCGGATACGAGCAGTACTTC.

V gene TRBV4-1 combines with J gene TRBJ2-1; TRBD2 matches at 9 bases. The germline V gene encodes CDR1 MGHRA and CDR2 YSYEKL. The CDR3 is made up of 17 amino acids. V dropped 4 bases and J dropped 6; count of bases not matched to a gene: 13. CDR3 residues: CASSLRPAGGPVNEQFF. Here the CDR3 DNA reads TGCGCCAGCAGCCTCCGCCCCGCGGGAGGGCCGGTCAATGAGCAGTTCTTC.

The V call is TRBV12-3 or TRBV12-4, the J call TRBJ2-1; D gene uncertain. V lost 4 bases and J 10 bases, leaving 17 bases between the germline ends. The CDR3 loop spans 14 amino acids. CDR3 bases: TGTGCCAGCAGTTCCCAGACTCCTTATCGCGAGCAGTTCTTC. Its protein is CASSSQTPYREQFF.

V is TRBV19 and J is TRBJ2-7; D is unresolved. The length of the CDR3 is 18 residues. The germline V gene encodes CDR1 LNHDA and CDR2 SQIVND (reference sequence). Between the trimmed V and J ends, which lost 5 bases and 3 bases, there was a span of 26 bases. The CDR3 DNA sequence: TGTGCCAGTAGTGGGCGGCTTCCATCGGTATCCACCGACTACGAGCAGTACTTC. It encodes CASSGRLPSVSTDYEQYF.

V usage is TRBV12-3 or TRBV12-4 and J usage is TRBJ2-1, with D possibly matching TRBD1 (5 bases). V gave up 6 bases and J gave up 8 bases, with 11 bases separating them. The CDR3 is 12 amino acids. The CDR3 bases are TGTGCCAGCAGGAAGGGGCGTGATGAGCAGTTCTTC. It yields the protein CASRKGRDEQFF.

The count of this clonotype is one. This sequence joins TRBV29-1 and TRBJ1-2; TRBD1 matches 8 bases. This CDR3 has 13 amino acids. Germline lookup yields CDR1 SQVTM and CDR2 ANQGSEA. The junction had 4 bases not matched to a gene; V was cut back by 5 bases and J by 2 bases. CDR3 DNA: TGCAGCGTTCGGACAGGGAAAAACTATGGCTACACCTTC. Translation: CSVRTGKNYGYTF.

This clonotype was seen a single time. The V gene is TRBV20-1, the J gene TRBJ2-1, with 9 bases fitting TRBD2. Germline V CDR1 and CDR2: DFQATT, SNEGSKA (reference sequence). After removal of 3 bases from V and 3 bases from J, the junction contained 3 bases not matched to a gene. The CDR3 runs to 14 residues. CDR3 nucleotides: TGCAGTGCTAGGGGCGGGAGGGACTACAATGAGCAGTTCTTC. Translating it yields CSARGGRDYNEQFF.

The chain employs TRBV15 and TRBJ2-1; D possibly corresponds to TRBD1 (5 bases). The length of the CDR3 is 16 residues. Germline V CDR1 and CDR2: LNHNV, YYDKDF (reference sequence). Trimming shortened V by 0 bases and J by 8 bases, and 17 bases separated the two germline ends. CDR3 region: CATSRDGRQVGDEQFF. The CDR3 DNA reads as TGTGCCACCAGCAGAGACGGTCGGCAGGTAGGGGATGAGCAGTTCTTC.

This rearrangement joins TRBV2 to TRBJ2-1; D is undetermined. This CDR3 spans 15 amino acids. Germline CDR1 is SNHLY and CDR2 is FYNNEI. Trimming shortened V by 4 bases and J by 5 bases, and 15 bases separated the two germline ends. Here the CDR3 DNA reads TGTGCCAGCAGTGGCCCGGGCGAACTCCACAATGAGCAGTTCTTC. This encodes CASSGPGELHNEQFF.

The rearrangement uses TRBV10-3 and TRBJ2-3; D remains unclear. Germline V gene data show CDR1 as ENHRY and CDR2 as SYGVKD. The CDR3 extends over 14 amino acids. V was shortened by 6 bases and J by 0 bases, with 10 bases between the two germline ends. The CDR3 protein is CAISPADSTDTQYF. As DNA, the CDR3 is TGTGCCATCAGCCCGGCTGACAGCACAGATACGCAGTATTTT.

The V gene is TRBV4-3, the J gene TRBJ1-2; D is perhaps TRBD1 (6 bases). The length of the CDR3 is 16 residues. The V gene's germline CDR1 is LGHNA and CDR2 YSLEER. V was pared by 1 base and J by 3 bases, with 15 bases between. This chain's CDR3 is CASSQGGGSRDYGYTF. The DNA of the CDR3 is TGCGCCAGCAGCCAAGGTGGGGGCAGTCGGGACTATGGCTACACCTTC.

This clonotype was recorded only once. The chain recombines TRBV29-1 with TRBJ1-2; D remains ambiguous. This CDR3 contains 11 residues. Germline V gene sequence: CDR1 SQVTM, CDR2 ANQGSEA. Trimming removed 3 bases from V and 6 bases from J, with 8 bases in between. The CDR3 nucleotides read TGCAGCGTTGAGCTCGGTGATGGCTACACCTTC. Protein: CSVELGDGYTF.

The chain carries TRBV6-2 or TRBV6-3 and TRBJ2-1, with 12 bases identical to TRBD1. Per germline, CDR1 MNHEY and CDR2 SVGEGT. This CDR3 spans 11 amino acids. The junction had 0 bases not matched to a gene; V was cut back by 2 bases and J by 16 bases. CDR3 sequence reads: CASSYGTGGFF. DNA of the CDR3: TGTGCCAGCAGTTACGGGACAGGGGGCTTCTTC.

This clonotype was seen only once. The V gene is TRBV14, the J gene TRBJ2-1; no clear D gene. Germline V gene sequence: CDR1 SGHDN, CDR2 FVKESK. V lost 4 bases, J lost 5 bases, and 15 bases lay in between. The CDR3 has 15 amino acids. The CDR3 DNA reads TGTGCCAGCAGCCGGAGACTTGGGCCGAACAATGAGCAGTTCTTC. As protein: CASSRRLGPNNEQFF.

This chain joins TRBV2 and TRBJ2-5; D gene unclear. CDR3 length: 13 residues. Deletions cut 8 bases from V and 5 bases from J, with 15 bases between. Germline values: CDR1 SNHLY, CDR2 FYNNEI. The CDR3 loop reads CASGRTALETQYF. In nucleotides, the CDR3 is TGTGCCAGCGGCCGGACCGCGCTGGAGACCCAGTACTTC.

The chain is built from TRBV28 and TRBJ1-1; D call uncertain. This CDR3 is built from 14 residues. Trimming cost V 3 bases and J 0 bases, with 8 bases left between them. Germline V lookup: CDR1 MDHEN, CDR2 SYDVKM. CDR3 bases: TGTGCCAGCAGTTTGTTAATAGTGAACACTGAAGCTTTCTTT. Translated, it gives CASSLLIVNTEAFF.

The chain employs TRBV4-3 and TRBJ1-3; D is unclear. The CDR3 runs to 18 residues. The germline V gene has CDR1 LGHNA and CDR2 YSLEER. Trimming took 0 bases from V and 1 from J, leaving 16 bases between them. CDR3 residues: CASSQEAAGRLSGNTIYF. The DNA for the CDR3 is TGCGCCAGCAGCCAAGAAGCGGCCGGCCGTTTGTCTGGAAACACCATATATTTT.

The V gene is TRBV6-5, the J gene TRBJ2-1; D gene unclear. V was clipped by 5 bases and J by 8 bases, with 7 bases between them. Germline V gene lookup returns CDR1 MNHEY and CDR2 SVGAGI. CDR3 length: 11 amino acids. In DNA, the CDR3 is TGTGCCAGCAGTCTCAAGGATGAGCAGTTCTTC. This encodes CASSLKDEQFF.

V and J are TRBV27 and TRBJ2-6, with D perhaps TRBD2 (7 bases). Between the trimmed V and J ends, which lost 5 bases and 2 bases, there was a span of 16 bases. Germline lookup yields CDR1 MNHEY and CDR2 SMNVEV (reference sequence). The CDR3 spans 17 residues. DNA of the CDR3: TGTGCCAGCAGTCCCCTAGGGGGGGGGACTGGGGCCAACGTCCTGACTTTC. Protein: CASSPLGGGTGANVLTF. The full variable domain, completed using reference TRBV27 and TRBJ2-6, is EAQVTQNPRYLITVTGKKLTVTCSQNMNHEYMSWYRQDPGLGLRQIYYSMNVEVTDKGDVPEGYKVSRKEKRNFPLILESPSPNQTSLYFCASSPLGGGTGANVLTFGAGSRLTVL.

The rearrangement links TRBV6-2 or TRBV6-3 to TRBJ2-2; unclear D gene. The germline V and J ends were trimmed by 2 bases and 4 bases, with 8 bases remaining between them. Germline CDR1 and CDR2: MNHEY and SVGEGT. The CDR3 has 14 residues. CDR3 in amino acids: CASSYIQSTGELFF. The CDR3 nucleotides are TGTGCCAGCAGTTACATACAGTCCACCGGGGAGCTGTTTTTT.

This clonotype showed up just once. The gene calls are TRBV6-2 or TRBV6-3 and TRBJ1-2; 7 nucleotides line up with TRBD1. In germline, CDR1 is MNHEY, CDR2 SVGEGT. CDR3 length: 18 amino acids. The V segment lost 5 bases and the J segment 2 bases; nucleotides outside the gene matches: 17. CDR3 coding DNA: TGTGCCAGCAGTCCTCCACAGGGACAGTTTTCCTTCAACTATGGCTACACCTTC. Protein sequence: CASSPPQGQFSFNYGYTF.

The chain combines TRBV20-1 with TRBJ2-7; 13 bases are shared with TRBD2. Germline CDR1 is DFQATT and CDR2 is SNEGSKA (reference sequence). The CDR3 contains 13 residues. With V trimmed by 6 bases and J by 5 bases, 4 bases remained unmatched. DNA for the CDR3: TGCAGTGCATCACTAGCGGGAGGGCACGAGCAGTACTTC. This sequence encodes CSASLAGGHEQYF.